Listed below are T cell receptor beta chains from one sample, sequenced in a study of T cells after yellow fever vaccination. One entry per CDR3 protein results from TCRdb running MiXCR on the 5' RACE reads. Of about 630,000 distinct CDR3 sequences listed, 9% to 15% are singletons. This sample comprised PBMCs, obtained on the day of the yellow fever booster vaccination. The source is a young man who received the YFV17D yellow fever vaccine. Both conserved end residues are trimmed from each CDR3. D genes are given only for firm matches.

TRBD1	TRBV12-3/TRBV12-4	ASSFGGQGVNSPLH
-	TRBV7-2	ASSYRVGQPQH
-	TRBV7-2	ASSLSAGYYGYT
-	TRBV2	ASSEAKGGSHEQY
-	TRBV7-2	ASSFRVYKIPGNTEAF
-	TRBV6-1	ASSEIGGTVSGANVLT
-	TRBV28	ASRSPGYNEQF
TRBD2	TRBV6-2/TRBV6-3	ASSWNSGSSEQY
TRBD1	TRBV6-2/TRBV6-3	ASSGGQLAYSNQPQH
-	TRBV14	ASSQELGQPQH
-	TRBV20-1	SASRAESSYNEQF
TRBD1	TRBV18	ASSPGTVTNQPQH
TRBD1	TRBV20-1	SARQGSGELF
-	TRBV7-3	ASKVDVGANEQF
-	TRBV19	ASSIYPSSNYGYT
-	TRBV5-1	ASSLEGEGQPQH
-	TRBV6-6	ASTSTSDTQY